The rows below give T cell receptor beta chains drawn from one sample of a study of blood T cell repertoires in COVID-19. Sequencing used immunoSEQ multiplex PCR; TCRdb keeps in-frame clones, though not all of them. This table has more than 90,000 clones, about 90% appearing once. The sample consisted of peripheral blood. All receptors come from a woman aged 25 to 45 with acute or convalescent COVID-19. Both conserved end residues are part of each CDR3. The order of the fields is V gene, J gene, clone size, D gene, CDR3 length, CDR3 DNA, CDR3 protein. A D gene is named only where the DNA matches it firmly. Clone size is not always given. Where it is, it says once, few, many or a class for expanded clones.

V gene: TRBV6-5; J gene: TRBJ1-5; clone size: -; D gene: -; CDR3 length: 14; CDR3 DNA: TGTGCCAGCAGCCGAACCCCGGTTGGTCAGCCCCAGCATTTT; CDR3 protein: CASSRTPVGQPQHF
V gene: TRBV30; J gene: TRBJ1-1; clone size: -; D gene: TRBD1; CDR3 length: 13; CDR3 DNA: TGTGCCTGGTCCCGGGACAGGGACACTGAAGCTTTCTTT; CDR3 protein: CAWSRDRDTEAFF
V gene: TRBV4-1; J gene: TRBJ1-1; clone size: -; D gene: TRBD1; CDR3 length: 12; CDR3 DNA: TGCGCCAGCAGCTGGGGGACAGATGAAGCTTTCTTT; CDR3 protein: CASSWGTDEAFF
V gene: TRBV6-6; J gene: TRBJ1-5; clone size: once; D gene: -; CDR3 length: 16; CDR3 DNA: TGTGCCAGCAGTTACTCGAACCGAGGAGGCAATCAGCCCCAGCATTTT; CDR3 protein: CASSYSNRGGNQPQHF
V gene: TRBV15; J gene: TRBJ1-5; clone size: -; D gene: -; CDR3 length: 15; CDR3 DNA: TGTGCCACCAGCAGAGATCTAGGAGGGAGTCAGCCCCAGCATTTT; CDR3 protein: CATSRDLGGSQPQHF
V gene: TRBV27; J gene: TRBJ2-7; clone size: -; D gene: TRBD1; CDR3 length: 14; CDR3 DNA: TGTGCCAGCAAACCGGGACAGGGGTCCTACGAGCAGTACTTC; CDR3 protein: CASKPGQGSYEQYF
V gene: TRBV9; J gene: TRBJ1-1; clone size: -; D gene: TRBD1; CDR3 length: 13; CDR3 DNA: TGTGCCAGCAGCGCAGGGGGTTTAGGGGAAGCTTTCTTT; CDR3 protein: CASSAGGLGEAFF
V gene: TRBV12-3/TRBV12-4; J gene: TRBJ1-1; clone size: -; D gene: -; CDR3 length: 11; CDR3 DNA: TGTGCCAGCAGGGGGGGCACTGAAGCTTTCTTT; CDR3 protein: CASRGGTEAFF
V gene: TRBV20-1; J gene: TRBJ1-5; clone size: -; D gene: -; CDR3 length: 11; CDR3 DNA: TGCAGTGTCGAAACAGCCCCAGGGCAGCATTTT; CDR3 protein: CSVETAPGQHF
V gene: TRBV30; J gene: TRBJ1-5; clone size: -; D gene: -; CDR3 length: 14; CDR3 DNA: TGTGCCTGGAGTGTTAGCGCGGGGAATCAGCCCCAGCATTTT; CDR3 protein: CAWSVSAGNQPQHF
V gene: TRBV19; J gene: TRBJ2-3; clone size: -; D gene: TRBD2; CDR3 length: 16; CDR3 DNA: TGTGCCAGTAACCCCCTCAGCGGGGGGGCGCCAGATACGCAGTATTTT; CDR3 protein: CASNPLSGGAPDTQYF
V gene: TRBV11-2; J gene: TRBJ1-1; clone size: -; D gene: -; CDR3 length: 14; CDR3 DNA: TGTGCCAGCAGCTTAATTAACATGAACACTGAAGCTTTCTTT; CDR3 protein: CASSLINMNTEAFF
V gene: TRBV11-2; J gene: TRBJ2-1; clone size: -; D gene: TRBD2; CDR3 length: 19; CDR3 DNA: TGTGCCAGCAGCTTAGATGGCCGACTAGCGGGGGGACCCTACAATGAGCAGTTCTTC; CDR3 protein: CASSLDGRLAGGPYNEQFF
V gene: TRBV21-1; J gene: TRBJ2-2; clone size: once; D gene: -; CDR3 length: 18; CDR3 DNA: TGTGCCAGCAGCAAAGTCGGGCTAGCGGGGGGGCCCGGCGGGGAGCTGTTTTTT; CDR3 protein: CASSKVGLAGGPGGELFF
V gene: TRBV29-1; J gene: TRBJ1-2; clone size: -; D gene: TRBD1; CDR3 length: 12; CDR3 DNA: TGCAGCGTTGAGAGGGGGCCCTATGGCTACACCTTC; CDR3 protein: CSVERGPYGYTF
V gene: TRBV7-3; J gene: TRBJ2-1; clone size: -; D gene: TRBD1; CDR3 length: 14; CDR3 DNA: TGTGCCAGCAGCGGGACAGGGAGCAACAATGAGCAGTTCTTC; CDR3 protein: CASSGTGSNNEQFF
V gene: TRBV29-1; J gene: TRBJ2-5; clone size: -; D gene: TRBD1; CDR3 length: 15; CDR3 DNA: TGCAGCGTCGAATTAATAGGACAGGCGCTGGAGACCCAGTACTTC; CDR3 protein: CSVELIGQALETQYF
V gene: TRBV2; J gene: TRBJ2-7; clone size: -; D gene: TRBD1; CDR3 length: 14; CDR3 DNA: TGTGCCAGCAGAACAGGGGGCTCCTCCTACGAGCAGTACTTC; CDR3 protein: CASRTGGSSYEQYF
V gene: TRBV7-9; J gene: TRBJ1-5; clone size: -; D gene: -; CDR3 length: 17; CDR3 DNA: TGTGCCAGCAGCCAACGACCTTTAAGGGTTTCTAGCCAGCCCCAGCATTTT; CDR3 protein: CASSQRPLRVSSQPQHF
V gene: TRBV20-1; J gene: TRBJ2-3; clone size: once; D gene: TRBD2; CDR3 length: 14; CDR3 DNA: TGCAGTGCTAGTAACGGGGGGATGGCAGATACGCAGTATTTT; CDR3 protein: CSASNGGMADTQYF
V gene: TRBV7-9; J gene: TRBJ2-7; clone size: -; D gene: TRBD1; CDR3 length: 14; CDR3 DNA: TGTGCCAGCAGCTTAGCGGGACAGGCCTACGAGCAGTACTTC; CDR3 protein: CASSLAGQAYEQYF
V gene: TRBV3-1/TRBV3-2; J gene: TRBJ2-1; clone size: few; D gene: TRBD1; CDR3 length: 16; CDR3 DNA: TGTGCCAGCAGCCGCCCCCCCCGGACAGGGGTCAATGAGCAGTTCTTC; CDR3 protein: CASSRPPRTGVNEQFF
V gene: TRBV27; J gene: TRBJ2-2; clone size: once; D gene: -; CDR3 length: 14; CDR3 DNA: TGTGCCAGCAGTTTATCGCTCGAGGGCGGGGAGCTGTTTTTT; CDR3 protein: CASSLSLEGGELFF
V gene: TRBV9; J gene: TRBJ2-2; clone size: -; D gene: -; CDR3 length: 15; CDR3 DNA: TGTGCCAGCAGGCCCTATACCGCGAACACCGGGGAGCTGTTTTTT; CDR3 protein: CASRPYTANTGELFF
V gene: TRBV28; J gene: TRBJ2-1; clone size: -; D gene: -; CDR3 length: 16; CDR3 DNA: TGTGCCAGCAGTTTGCCCGCCACAGGGTACCATAATGAGCAGTTCTTC; CDR3 protein: CASSLPATGYHNEQFF
V gene: TRBV28; J gene: TRBJ1-5; clone size: -; D gene: TRBD1; CDR3 length: 15; CDR3 DNA: TGTGCCAGCAGCCCGACAGGGGGCCCCAATCAGCCCCAGCATTTT; CDR3 protein: CASSPTGGPNQPQHF
V gene: TRBV27; J gene: TRBJ1-5; clone size: -; D gene: TRBD1; CDR3 length: 13; CDR3 DNA: TGTGCCAGTTGTCAGGGGGTCGATCAGCCCCAGCATTTT; CDR3 protein: CASCQGVDQPQHF
V gene: TRBV6-6; J gene: TRBJ1-3; clone size: once; D gene: -; CDR3 length: 16; CDR3 DNA: TGTGCCAGCAGTTACGGAGCGGGGGGCTCTGGAAACACCATATATTTT; CDR3 protein: CASSYGAGGSGNTIYF
V gene: TRBV11-1; J gene: TRBJ2-7; clone size: -; D gene: -; CDR3 length: 14; CDR3 DNA: TGTGCCAGCAGCTCGCCGGGGGGCCCCAACGAGCAGTACTTC; CDR3 protein: CASSSPGGPNEQYF
V gene: TRBV9; J gene: TRBJ2-1; clone size: -; D gene: TRBD2; CDR3 length: 16; CDR3 DNA: TGTGCCAGCAGCGGAGGACTAGCGGCGGGGAGCAATGAGCAGTTCTTC; CDR3 protein: CASSGGLAAGSNEQFF
V gene: TRBV5-6; J gene: TRBJ1-1; clone size: once; D gene: -; CDR3 length: 16; CDR3 DNA: TGTGCCAGCAGCCGCGGGGCAGGGATTAGTGGGACTGAAGCTTTCTTT; CDR3 protein: CASSRGAGISGTEAFF
V gene: TRBV6-5; J gene: TRBJ1-1; clone size: once; D gene: TRBD1; CDR3 length: 14; CDR3 DNA: TGTGCCAGCACCCCGAGACAGGGGAGGACTGAAGCTTTCTTT; CDR3 protein: CASTPRQGRTEAFF
V gene: TRBV27; J gene: TRBJ2-7; clone size: -; D gene: -; CDR3 length: 13; CDR3 DNA: TGTGCCAGCAGTTTGTGGGCAGGCTACGAGCAGTACTTC; CDR3 protein: CASSLWAGYEQYF
V gene: TRBV10-1; J gene: TRBJ2-3; clone size: -; D gene: -; CDR3 length: 15; CDR3 DNA: TGCGCCAGCAGTGAGTCTAGCGGTTACACAGATACGCAGTATTTT; CDR3 protein: CASSESSGYTDTQYF
V gene: TRBV11-2; J gene: TRBJ1-1; clone size: -; D gene: -; CDR3 length: 14; CDR3 DNA: TGTGCCAGCAGCTTAGGGAGAGGGAACACTGAAGCTTTCTTT; CDR3 protein: CASSLGRGNTEAFF
V gene: TRBV4-1; J gene: TRBJ2-3; clone size: -; D gene: -; CDR3 length: 13; CDR3 DNA: TGCGCCAGCAGCCCTTATAGCACAGATACGCAGTATTTT; CDR3 protein: CASSPYSTDTQYF
V gene: TRBV5-6; J gene: TRBJ1-4; clone size: -; D gene: TRBD1; CDR3 length: 14; CDR3 DNA: TGTGCCAGCAGCTCGACAGGGGGTCCGGAAAAACTGTTTTTT; CDR3 protein: CASSSTGGPEKLFF
V gene: TRBV5-6; J gene: TRBJ2-7; clone size: once; D gene: -; CDR3 length: 13; CDR3 DNA: TGTGCCAGCAGCTTGGCACAGGGCTACGAGCAGTACTTC; CDR3 protein: CASSLAQGYEQYF
V gene: TRBV15; J gene: TRBJ1-3; clone size: -; D gene: -; CDR3 length: 12; CDR3 DNA: TGTGCCACCGGTGGACAGCAAAACACCATATATTTT; CDR3 protein: CATGGQQNTIYF
V gene: TRBV28; J gene: TRBJ1-4; clone size: -; D gene: -; CDR3 length: 14; CDR3 DNA: TGTGCCAGCTTGGGAGGGGACTGGGATGAAAAACTGTTTTTT; CDR3 protein: CASLGGDWDEKLFF
V gene: TRBV4-1; J gene: TRBJ2-7; clone size: -; D gene: TRBD1; CDR3 length: 14; CDR3 DNA: TGCGCCAGCAGCAGGACAGGGTCCTCCTACGAGCAGTACTTC; CDR3 protein: CASSRTGSSYEQYF
V gene: TRBV27; J gene: TRBJ1-5; clone size: -; D gene: TRBD1; CDR3 length: 16; CDR3 DNA: TGTGCCAGCAGCCTTACTTTGACAGGGGGCAATCAGCCCCAGCATTTT; CDR3 protein: CASSLTLTGGNQPQHF
V gene: TRBV5-1; J gene: TRBJ1-4; clone size: -; D gene: TRBD1; CDR3 length: 15; CDR3 DNA: TGCGCCACCCGGACAGGGGAGCAGTTAGGTGAAAAACTGTTTTTT; CDR3 protein: CATRTGEQLGEKLFF
V gene: TRBV19; J gene: TRBJ2-7; clone size: -; D gene: TRBD2; CDR3 length: 13; CDR3 DNA: TGTGCCAGTGGCACTAGCGGGGGCACCGAGCAGTACTTC; CDR3 protein: CASGTSGGTEQYF
V gene: TRBV6-1; J gene: TRBJ2-3; clone size: -; D gene: TRBD1; CDR3 length: 18; CDR3 DNA: TGTGCCAGCAGCGAAGAGTTAGGGGACAGGGGAACCGGAGATACGCAGTATTTT; CDR3 protein: CASSEELGDRGTGDTQYF
V gene: TRBV19; J gene: TRBJ1-4; clone size: -; D gene: TRBD1; CDR3 length: 17; CDR3 DNA: TGTGCCAGTAATGGTGGGGACAGGCGCCCAACTAATGAAAAACTGTTTTTT; CDR3 protein: CASNGGDRRPTNEKLFF
V gene: TRBV7-9; J gene: TRBJ1-1; clone size: -; D gene: -; CDR3 length: 14; CDR3 DNA: TGTGCCAGCAGCTTAGCGGGGCAGAACACTGAAGCTTTCTTT; CDR3 protein: CASSLAGQNTEAFF
V gene: TRBV27; J gene: TRBJ2-1; clone size: -; D gene: -; CDR3 length: 16; CDR3 DNA: TGTGCCAGCAGTTTCTACGCTTCGAGCTCCTACAATGAGCAGTTCTTC; CDR3 protein: CASSFYASSSYNEQFF
V gene: TRBV30; J gene: TRBJ2-3; clone size: -; D gene: TRBD2; CDR3 length: 12; CDR3 DNA: TGTGCCTGCGGTCTAGCGGGGGATACGCAGTATTTT; CDR3 protein: CACGLAGDTQYF
V gene: TRBV2; J gene: TRBJ1-2; clone size: -; D gene: -; CDR3 length: 14; CDR3 DNA: TGTGCCAGCAGTGAAGGCAGGGTGAGCTATGGCTACACCTTC; CDR3 protein: CASSEGRVSYGYTF
V gene: TRBV12-5; J gene: TRBJ1-5; clone size: -; D gene: TRBD1; CDR3 length: 15; CDR3 DNA: TGTGCTAGTGGTTTGGTAGGACAGGGCAATCAGCCCCAGCATTTT; CDR3 protein: CASGLVGQGNQPQHF
V gene: TRBV28; J gene: TRBJ1-1; clone size: -; D gene: TRBD1; CDR3 length: 13; CDR3 DNA: TGTGCCAGCAGTCGAACAGGGGACACTGAAGCTTTCTTT; CDR3 protein: CASSRTGDTEAFF
V gene: TRBV28; J gene: TRBJ1-5; clone size: -; D gene: TRBD1; CDR3 length: 13; CDR3 DNA: TGTGCCAGCAGAACAGGGGGCCATCAGCCCCAGCATTTT; CDR3 protein: CASRTGGHQPQHF
V gene: TRBV11-2; J gene: TRBJ2-3; clone size: -; D gene: -; CDR3 length: 17; CDR3 DNA: TGTGCCAGCAGCTTAGGCCTAACGTCCCGCGGAGCAGATACGCAGTATTTT; CDR3 protein: CASSLGLTSRGADTQYF
V gene: TRBV5-1; J gene: TRBJ2-1; clone size: -; D gene: TRBD2; CDR3 length: 14; CDR3 DNA: TGCGCCAGCAGCTCCGCGACTAGCCTTGATGAGCAGTTCTTC; CDR3 protein: CASSSATSLDEQFF